This is a list of T cell receptor beta chains from one sample in a study of blood T cell repertoires in COVID-19. TCRdb's copy holds only in-frame clones and misses some; the assay was immunoSEQ multiplex PCR. The table shows 370,000 or so clones, with more than 70% occurring only once. Sequenced: PBMCs or T cells enriched from blood (not recorded which). The receptors were sampled from a man aged 30-40 years who had recovered from COVID-19. CDR3s include the opening cysteine and the closing phenylalanine or tryptophan. The order of the fields is CDR3 protein, CDR3 length, V gene.

CDR3aa: CASSLTGNTEAFF
len: 13
v_gene: TRBV6-5

CDR3aa: CASSLVSVAHEQFF
len: 14
v_gene: TRBV11-2

CDR3aa: CASSLAGQGGTNEKLFF
len: 17
v_gene: TRBV5-1

CDR3aa: CASSASGTSGHVTQYF
len: 16
v_gene: TRBV7-9

CDR3aa: CASSQDLRTGGHEQYF
len: 16
v_gene: TRBV4-1

CDR3aa: CASSLAGDEQYF
len: 12
v_gene: TRBV5-1

CDR3aa: CASSPSNGEWYGYTF
len: 15
v_gene: TRBV18

CDR3aa: CASSWAINDPTLHF
len: 14
v_gene: TRBV5-8

CDR3aa: CAIKGTGQNYEQYF
len: 14
v_gene: TRBV10-3

CDR3aa: CASSLSLAGSNTEAFF
len: 16
v_gene: TRBV5-1

CDR3aa: CASRAQGHYGYTF
len: 13
v_gene: TRBV12-3/TRBV12-4

CDR3aa: CASSSGTGSSNEQFF
len: 15
v_gene: TRBV5-4

CDR3aa: CAISEGASGGPGVNEQFF
len: 18
v_gene: TRBV10-3

CDR3aa: CARSFATRVNEQYF
len: 14
v_gene: TRBV5-3

CDR3aa: CASNPLDRVVLGFGYTF
len: 17
v_gene: TRBV5-5

CDR3aa: CASSSLGGGSNTGELFF
len: 17
v_gene: TRBV19

CDR3aa: CASSPLAGGPEDTQYF
len: 16
v_gene: TRBV3-1/TRBV3-2

CDR3aa: CASSQGGGELRNQPQHF
len: 17
v_gene: TRBV4-1

CDR3aa: CASYGLAGGQGNEQFF
len: 16
v_gene: TRBV10-2

CDR3aa: CASSAGAGKVNTEAFF
len: 16
v_gene: TRBV5-4

CDR3aa: CASSRQAALDGYTF
len: 14
v_gene: TRBV10-2

CDR3aa: CASSVAGAGNTIYF
len: 14
v_gene: TRBV9

CDR3aa: CAYLPNPGLAGDGNTGELFF
len: 20
v_gene: TRBV30

CDR3aa: CAGGDRVDTEAFF
len: 13
v_gene: TRBV6-5

CDR3aa: CASSFSGTGYYTEAFF
len: 16
v_gene: TRBV6-5

CDR3aa: CACRGVGETQYF
len: 12
v_gene: TRBV30

CDR3aa: CAWSAGFGNTIYF
len: 13
v_gene: TRBV30

CDR3aa: CASSKTGIEAFF
len: 12
v_gene: TRBV6-5

CDR3aa: CASSFGALGTPLHF
len: 14
v_gene: TRBV5-4

CDR3aa: CAWRSRENTEAFF
len: 13
v_gene: TRBV30